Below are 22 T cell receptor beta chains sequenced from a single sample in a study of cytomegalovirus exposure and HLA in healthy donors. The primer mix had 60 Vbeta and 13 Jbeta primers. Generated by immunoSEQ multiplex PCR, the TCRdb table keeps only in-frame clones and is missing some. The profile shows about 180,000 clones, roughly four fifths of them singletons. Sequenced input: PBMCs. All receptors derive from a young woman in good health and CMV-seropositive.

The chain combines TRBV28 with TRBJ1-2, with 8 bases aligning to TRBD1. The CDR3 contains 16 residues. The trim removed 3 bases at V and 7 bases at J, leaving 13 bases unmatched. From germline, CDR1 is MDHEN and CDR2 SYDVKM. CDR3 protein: CASSFPRDRIPPGYTF. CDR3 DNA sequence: TGTGCCAGCAGTTTCCCCCGGGACAGGATCCCCCCTGGCTACACCTTC.

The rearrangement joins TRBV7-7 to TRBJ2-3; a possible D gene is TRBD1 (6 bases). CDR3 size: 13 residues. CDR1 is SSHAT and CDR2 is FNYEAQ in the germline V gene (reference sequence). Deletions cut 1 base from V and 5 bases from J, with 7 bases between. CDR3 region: CASSLEDRDTQYF. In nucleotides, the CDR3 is TGTGCCAGCAGCTTAGAGGACAGAGATACGCAGTATTTT.

The CDR3 reads CASSLVSQPQHF. The CDR3 coding sequence is TGTGCCAGCAGCTTGGTCAGTCAGCCCCAGCATTTT. The chain is built from TRBV5-8 and TRBJ1-5; D ambiguous. Trimming cost V 0 bases and J 6 bases, with 4 bases left between them. CDR1 and CDR2 (germline): SGHTS, YDEGEE. This CDR3 is built from 12 residues.

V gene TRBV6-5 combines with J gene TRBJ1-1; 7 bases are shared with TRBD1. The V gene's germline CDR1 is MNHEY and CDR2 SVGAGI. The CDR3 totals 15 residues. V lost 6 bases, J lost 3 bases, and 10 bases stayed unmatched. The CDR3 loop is CASSPPGGAYTEAFF. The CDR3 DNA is TGTGCCAGCAGCCCACCAGGGGGAGCTTACACTGAAGCTTTCTTT.

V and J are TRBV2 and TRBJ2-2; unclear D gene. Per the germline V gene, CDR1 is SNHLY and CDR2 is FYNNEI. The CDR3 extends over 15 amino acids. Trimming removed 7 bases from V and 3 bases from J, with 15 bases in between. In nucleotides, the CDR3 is TGTGCCAGCAATAGTCGGCAGGAAGACACCGGGGAGCTGTTTTTT. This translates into CASNSRQEDTGELFF. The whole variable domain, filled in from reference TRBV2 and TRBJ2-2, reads EPEVTQTPSHQVTQMGQEVILRCVPISNHLYFYWYRQILGQKVEFLVSFYNNEISEKSEIFDDQFSVERPDGSNFTLKIRSTKLEDSAMYFCASNSRQEDTGELFFGEGSRLTVL.

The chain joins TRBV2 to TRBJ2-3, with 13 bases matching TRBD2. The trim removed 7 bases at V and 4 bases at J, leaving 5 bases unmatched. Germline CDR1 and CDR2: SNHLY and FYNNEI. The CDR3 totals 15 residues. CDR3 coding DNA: TGTGCCAGCACTACTAGCGGGGGGGGTGCAGATACGCAGTATTTT. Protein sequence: CASTTSGGGADTQYF.

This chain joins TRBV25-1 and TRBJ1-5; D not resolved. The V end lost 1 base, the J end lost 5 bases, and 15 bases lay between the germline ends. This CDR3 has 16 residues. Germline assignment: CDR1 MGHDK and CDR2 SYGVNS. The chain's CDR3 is CASSELGSGSDQPQHF. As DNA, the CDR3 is TGTGCCAGCAGTGAATTAGGCAGCGGGTCTGATCAGCCCCAGCATTTT.

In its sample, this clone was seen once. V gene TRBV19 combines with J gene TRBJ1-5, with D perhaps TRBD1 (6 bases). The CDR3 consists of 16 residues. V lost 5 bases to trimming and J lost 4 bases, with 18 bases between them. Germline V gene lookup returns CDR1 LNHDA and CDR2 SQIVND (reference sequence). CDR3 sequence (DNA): TGTGCCAGTAGTCTCCGATCCTCACAGGGTAATCAGCCCCAGCATTTT. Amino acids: CASSLRSSQGNQPQHF.

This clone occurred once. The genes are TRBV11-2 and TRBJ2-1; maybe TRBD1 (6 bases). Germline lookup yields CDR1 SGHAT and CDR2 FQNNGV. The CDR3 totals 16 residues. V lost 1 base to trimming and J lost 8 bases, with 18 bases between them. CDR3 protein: CASSLVLERGIDEQFF. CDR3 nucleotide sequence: TGTGCCAGCAGCTTAGTATTGGAGAGGGGGATCGATGAGCAGTTCTTC.

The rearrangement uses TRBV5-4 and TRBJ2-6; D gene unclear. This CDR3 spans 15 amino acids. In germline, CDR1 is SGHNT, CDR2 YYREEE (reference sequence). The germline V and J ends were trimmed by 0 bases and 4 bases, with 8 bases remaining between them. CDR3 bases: TGTGCCAGCAGCTTGGCGCAAGCCGGGGCCAACGTCCTGACTTTC. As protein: CASSLAQAGANVLTF.

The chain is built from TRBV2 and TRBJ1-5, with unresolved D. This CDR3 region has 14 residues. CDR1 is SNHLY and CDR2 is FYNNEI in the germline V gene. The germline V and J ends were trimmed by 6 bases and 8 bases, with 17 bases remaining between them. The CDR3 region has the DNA TGTGCCAGCAGCCCCGGGTCCCCTGAGGAGCCCCAGCATTTT. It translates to CASSPGSPEEPQHF.

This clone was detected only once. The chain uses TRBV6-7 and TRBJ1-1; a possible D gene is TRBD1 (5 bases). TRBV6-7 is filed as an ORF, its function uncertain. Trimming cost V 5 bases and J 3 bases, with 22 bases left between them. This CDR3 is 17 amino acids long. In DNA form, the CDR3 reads TGTGCCAGCAGTGATCCGTACGGACACTCTGTCGACACTGAAGCTTTCTTT. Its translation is CASSDPYGHSVDTEAFF.

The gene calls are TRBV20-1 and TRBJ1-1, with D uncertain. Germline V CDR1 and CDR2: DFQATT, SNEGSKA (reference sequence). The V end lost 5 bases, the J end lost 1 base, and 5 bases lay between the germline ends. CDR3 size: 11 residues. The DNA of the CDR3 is TGCAGTGCTTTACAGAACACTGAAGCTTTCTTT. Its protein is CSALQNTEAFF.

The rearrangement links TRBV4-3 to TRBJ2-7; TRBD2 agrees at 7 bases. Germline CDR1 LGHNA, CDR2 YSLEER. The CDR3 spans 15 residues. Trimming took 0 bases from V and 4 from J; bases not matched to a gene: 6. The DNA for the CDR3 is TGCGCCAGCAGCCAAGAAACGGGGGGTCGGTACGAGCAGTACTTC. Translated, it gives CASSQETGGRYEQYF.

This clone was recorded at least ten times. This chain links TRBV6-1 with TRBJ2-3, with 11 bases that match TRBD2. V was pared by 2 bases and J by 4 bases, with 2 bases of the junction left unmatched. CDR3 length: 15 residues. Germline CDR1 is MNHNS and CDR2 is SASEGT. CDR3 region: CASSEFSGGADTQYF. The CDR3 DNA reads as TGTGCCAGCAGTGAATTTAGCGGGGGGGCAGATACGCAGTATTTT.

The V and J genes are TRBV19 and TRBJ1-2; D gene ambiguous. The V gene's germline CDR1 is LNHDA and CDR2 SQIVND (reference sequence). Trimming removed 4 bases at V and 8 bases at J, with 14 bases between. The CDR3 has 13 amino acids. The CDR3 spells CASSRRRSGGYTF. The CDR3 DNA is TGTGCCAGTAGTAGGCGGAGGTCTGGCGGCTACACCTTC.

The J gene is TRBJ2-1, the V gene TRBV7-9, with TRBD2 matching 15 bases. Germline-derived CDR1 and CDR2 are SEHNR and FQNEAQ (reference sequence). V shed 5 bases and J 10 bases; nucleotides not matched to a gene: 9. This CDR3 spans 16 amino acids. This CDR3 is CASSHGLAGGPREQFF. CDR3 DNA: TGTGCCAGCAGCCACGGACTAGCGGGGGGGCCCCGCGAGCAGTTCTTC.

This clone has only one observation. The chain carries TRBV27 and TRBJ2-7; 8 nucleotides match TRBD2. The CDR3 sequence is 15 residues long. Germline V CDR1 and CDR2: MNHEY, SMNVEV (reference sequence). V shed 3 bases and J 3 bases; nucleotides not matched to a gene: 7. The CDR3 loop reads CASSFSGEDYYEQYF. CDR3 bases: TGTGCCAGCAGTTTTAGCGGGGAAGATTACTACGAGCAGTACTTC.

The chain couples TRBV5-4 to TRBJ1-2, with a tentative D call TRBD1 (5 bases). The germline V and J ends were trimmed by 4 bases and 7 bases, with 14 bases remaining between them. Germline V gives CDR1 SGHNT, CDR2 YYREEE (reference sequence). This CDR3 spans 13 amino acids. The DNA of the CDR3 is TGTGCCAGCAGCCAACCGGGGGGTGGTGGCTACACCTTC. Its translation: CASSQPGGGGYTF.

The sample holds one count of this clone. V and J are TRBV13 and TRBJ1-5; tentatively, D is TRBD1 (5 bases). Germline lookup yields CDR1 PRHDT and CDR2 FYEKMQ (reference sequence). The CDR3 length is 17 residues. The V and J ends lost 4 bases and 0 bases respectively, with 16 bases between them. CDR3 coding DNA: TGTGCCAGCAGCTCTTCCTCAGGGTTTTATAGCAATCAGCCCCAGCATTTT. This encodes CASSSSSGFYSNQPQHF. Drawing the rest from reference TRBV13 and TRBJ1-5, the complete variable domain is AAGVIQSPRHLIKEKRETATLKCYPIPRHDTVYWYQQGPGQDPQFLISFYEKMQSDKGSIPDRFSAQQFSDYHSELNMSSLELGDSALYFCASSSSSGFYSNQPQHFGDGTRLSIL.

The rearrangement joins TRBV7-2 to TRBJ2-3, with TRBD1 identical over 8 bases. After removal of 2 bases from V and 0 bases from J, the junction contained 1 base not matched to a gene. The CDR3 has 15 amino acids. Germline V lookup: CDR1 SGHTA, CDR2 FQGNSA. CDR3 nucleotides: TGTGCCAGCAGCTTAAGACAGGGGAGCACAGATACGCAGTATTTT. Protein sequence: CASSLRQGSTDTQYF.

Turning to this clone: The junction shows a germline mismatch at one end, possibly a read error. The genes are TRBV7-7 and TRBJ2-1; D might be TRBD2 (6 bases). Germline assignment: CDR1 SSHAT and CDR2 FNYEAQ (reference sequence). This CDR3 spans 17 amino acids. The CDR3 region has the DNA TGTGCTAGCAGCTTAGCAGACAGCGGGTTTATGGCGGGCGAGCAGTTCTTC. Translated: CASSLADSGFMAGEQFF. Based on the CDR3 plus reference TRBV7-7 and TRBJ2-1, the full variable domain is GAGVSQSPRYKVTKRGQDVTLRCDPISSHATLYWYQQALGQGPEFLTYFNYEAQPDKSGLPSDRFSAERPEGSISTLTIQRTEQRDSAMYRCASSLADSGFMAGEQFFGPGTRLTVL.